The 21 T cell receptor beta chains below come from one sample, sequenced in a study of shared T cell receptors in the human thymus. Only in-frame clones appear in the TCRdb table, and some are missing; sequencing was by immunoSEQ multiplex PCR. The table includes more than 550,000 clones, 70% to 90% detected once. Separately, the same data were catalogued under a study of human thymus T cells.

The source material was thymocytes. These receptors all come from a girl under three years old with a congenital heart defect.

The rearrangement joins TRBV14 to TRBJ1-2; 9 bases agree with TRBD1. Germline-derived CDR1 and CDR2 are SGHDN and FVKESK. Trimming cost V 6 bases and J 8 bases; bases outside gene matches: 7. The CDR3 has 13 amino acids. The chain's CDR3 is CASRQTGGWGYTF. CDR3 DNA: TGTGCCAGCAGGCAAACAGGGGGCTGGGGCTACACCTTC.

The chain couples TRBV5-6 to TRBJ1-6, with D perhaps TRBD1 (5 bases). The CDR3 length is 17 residues. V dropped 1 base and J dropped 5 bases, with 16 bases sitting between them. Germline V gene lookup returns CDR1 SGHDT and CDR2 YYEEEE. The CDR3 spells CASSLRYGRGNNSPLHF. Written as DNA, the CDR3 is TGTGCCAGCAGCTTGCGGTACGGGCGGGGGAATAATTCACCCCTCCACTTT.

The chain uses TRBV4-3 and TRBJ2-1; 11 positions agree with TRBD2. Germline CDR1 LGHNA, CDR2 YSLEER. The junction had 17 bases not matched to a gene; V was cut back by 5 bases and J by 8 bases. This CDR3 has 18 amino acids. The CDR3 coding sequence is TGCGCCAGCAGCAGTGGGGGGATAGCGGGGGGGCCGTATGATGAGCAGTTCTTC. Amino acid sequence: CASSSGGIAGGPYDEQFF.

The V call is TRBV1, the J call TRBJ1-5. TRBV1 is a pseudogene. The CDR3 is 22 residues long. In DNA, the CDR3 is TGCACCAGCAGCCCCACAAGAGCGGGGGGTAAAGGTTCATTGGGGAGCAATCAGCCCCAGCATTTT. Its translation is CTSSPTRAGGKGSLGSNQPQHF.

The chain joins TRBV19 to TRBJ2-7, with TRBD1 matching over 10 bases. The CDR3 extends over 13 amino acids. In germline, CDR1 is LNHDA, CDR2 SQIVND (reference sequence). The ends lost 9 bases at V and 2 bases at J; junction bases unmatched: 4. CDR3 loop: CASGTGAPYEQYF. The CDR3 coding sequence is TGTGCCAGCGGGACAGGGGCCCCCTACGAGCAGTACTTC. Drawing the rest from reference TRBV19 and TRBJ2-7, the complete variable domain is DGGITQSPKYLFRKEGQNVTLSCEQNLNHDAMYWYRQDPGQGLRLIYYSQIVNDFQKGDIAEGYSVSREKKESFPLTVTSAQKNPTAFYLCASGTGAPYEQYFGPGTRLTVT.

V usage is TRBV6-6 and J usage is TRBJ1-1; D is perhaps TRBD1 (5 bases). Per the germline V gene, CDR1 is MNHNY and CDR2 is SVGAGI (reference sequence). Trimming removed 1 base from V and 5 bases from J, with 14 bases in between. CDR3 length equals 15 residues. The DNA of the CDR3 is TGTGCCAGCAGTTACTTAGCGGGGAGGGGAACTGAAGCTTTCTTT. Protein: CASSYLAGRGTEAFF.

This clone was counted a single time. The chain has TRBV4-3 and TRBJ2-5, with 8 bases lining up with TRBD1. V lost 2 bases and J lost 5; bases outside the gene matches: 7. Germline loops: CDR1 LGHNA, CDR2 YSLEER. CDR3 length: 15 residues. The CDR3 sequence: CASSQTWTGRETQYF. The CDR3 nucleotides read TGCGCCAGCAGCCAAACATGGACAGGGCGGGAGACCCAGTACTTC.

This clone was found once. The V call is TRBV9, the J call TRBJ1-1; D is uncertain. Germline assignment: CDR1 SGDLS and CDR2 YYNGEE. V was trimmed by 3 bases and J by 3 bases, leaving 15 bases between them. This CDR3 region has 15 residues. The CDR3 bases are TGTGCCAGCAGCGCCGGCCCGGGGTTACACACTGAAGCTTTCTTT. This encodes CASSAGPGLHTEAFF.

The V gene is TRBV7-9, the J gene TRBJ1-2; 7 bases are a match to TRBD1. CDR3 length: 17 residues. The germline V gene has CDR1 SEHNR and CDR2 FQNEAQ (reference sequence). The J segment lost 11 bases and the V segment lost 5 bases, leaving 23 bases of the junction unmatched. The DNA of the CDR3 is TGTGCCAGCAGCCCTTCCAATAAAACTGGACAGGCTTCTGGTTACACCTTC. This encodes CASSPSNKTGQASGYTF.

The chain links TRBV27 to TRBJ2-1, with 7 bases lining up with TRBD2. The CDR3 contains 15 residues. Unmatched junction bases numbered 6, after V lost 6 bases and J lost 1 base. The germline V gene encodes CDR1 MNHEY and CDR2 SMNVEV (reference sequence). The chain's CDR3 is CASRLKAGSYNEQFF. The DNA of the CDR3 is TGTGCCAGCAGGCTTAAAGCGGGGTCCTACAATGAGCAGTTCTTC.

The chain recombines TRBV6-1 with TRBJ2-1; 10 nucleotides line up with TRBD2. Losses at the gene ends were 7 bases for V and 8 bases for J; bases not matched to a gene: 5. The CDR3 runs 13 residues. Germline-derived CDR1 and CDR2 are MNHNS and SASEGT. The CDR3 DNA is TGTGCCAGCACAGCGGGGGGGATCGATGAGCAGTTCTTC. It encodes CASTAGGIDEQFF.

This chain links TRBV15 with TRBJ1-2; 7 nucleotides align to TRBD1. V trimming: 4 bases; J trimming: 6 bases; junction bases outside the gene matches: 20. This CDR3 region has 18 residues. Germline CDR1 reads LNHNV; CDR2 reads YYDKDF (reference sequence). Written as DNA, the CDR3 is TGTGCCACCAGCAATAGGGCCGCAGGGGGGCGGAGGAGAGATGGCTACACCTTC. Residues: CATSNRAAGGRRRDGYTF.

The chain combines TRBV6-5 with TRBJ1-2, with 8 bases matching TRBD1. With V trimmed by 0 bases and J by 8 bases, 8 bases remained unmatched. The CDR3 contains 15 residues. Germline V gene lookup returns CDR1 MNHEY and CDR2 SVGAGI. CDR3 in DNA: TGTGCCAGCAGTTACTCATACGCGGACAGGGCCGGCTACACCTTC. This translates into CASSYSYADRAGYTF.

This clone has a single count. This chain joins TRBV10-3 and TRBJ1-2; 9 bases are shared with TRBD1. Germline V gene sequence: CDR1 ENHRY, CDR2 SYGVKD. V was clipped by 7 bases and J by 4 bases; unmatched bases: 4. CDR3 size: 13 residues. CDR3 in DNA: TGTGCCATCAAGCCGGACAGGGGCTATGGCTACACCTTC. Encoded protein: CAIKPDRGYGYTF.

This sequence joins TRBV11-2 and TRBJ2-7, with D hard to call. Looked up from germline, CDR1 is SGHAT and CDR2 is FQNNGV. V dropped 4 bases and J dropped 7 bases, with 8 bases sitting between them. This CDR3 region has 11 residues. CDR3 loop: CASSSFAEQYF. CDR3 bases: TGTGCCAGCAGCTCCTTTGCGGAGCAGTACTTC. Full variable domain (remainder filled in from reference TRBV11-2 and TRBJ2-7): EAGVAQSPRYKIIEKRQSVAFWCNPISGHATLYWYQQILGQGPKLLIQFQNNGVVDDSQLPKDRFSAERLKGVDSTLKIQPAKLEDSAVYLCASSSFAEQYFGPGTRLTVT.

The chain couples TRBV5-6 to TRBJ1-2, with D unclear. Trimming removed 2 bases at V and 7 bases at J, with 6 bases between. Per the germline V gene, CDR1 is SGHDT and CDR2 is YYEEEE. The CDR3 runs to 11 residues. The CDR3 reads CASSFKAGYTF. The CDR3 DNA follows: TGTGCCAGCAGCTTCAAAGCTGGCTACACCTTC.

The V and J genes are TRBV9 and TRBJ2-5; TRBD1 might be the D (6 bases). This CDR3 comprises 15 residues. The V end lost 0 bases, the J end lost 5 bases, and 14 bases lay between the germline ends. Germline CDR1 SGDLS, CDR2 YYNGEE. The CDR3, as DNA: TGTGCCAGCAGCGTAGATACAAACCAGGGGGAGACCCAGTACTTC. Protein sequence: CASSVDTNQGETQYF.

The chain carries TRBV6-1 and TRBJ1-4, with TRBD1 identical over 7 bases. J lost 4 bases, V lost 4 bases, and 9 bases had no gene match. The CDR3 sequence is 16 residues long. Germline lookup yields CDR1 MNHNS and CDR2 SASEGT. In DNA form, the CDR3 reads TGTGCCAGCAGTGGTGTCAGGGGGTTAGGTAATGAAAAACTGTTTTTT. The encoded protein is CASSGVRGLGNEKLFF.

The chain joins TRBV6-5 to TRBJ2-7; 9 bases match TRBD1. From germline, CDR1 is MNHEY and CDR2 SVGAGI. Trimming cost V 7 bases and J 2 bases; bases outside gene matches: 9. This CDR3 is 15 amino acids long. CDR3 coding DNA: TGTGCCAGCAACCCCGGACAGGGGCACACCTACGAGCAGTACTTC. This gives the protein CASNPGQGHTYEQYF.

The rearrangement uses TRBV15 and TRBJ1-2; TRBD1 matches 10 bases. The germline V gene has CDR1 LNHNV and CDR2 YYDKDF (reference sequence). The CDR3 runs to 18 residues. V lost 1 base, J lost 0 bases, and 8 bases stayed unmatched. CDR3 nucleotide sequence: TGTGCCACCAGCAGAGGGGCAGGACAGGGGGTGTCTAACTATGGCTACACCTTC. The encoded protein is CATSRGAGQGVSNYGYTF.

The chain uses TRBV6-5 and TRBJ1-1; D is perhaps TRBD1 (5 bases). This CDR3 contains 14 residues. Trimming removed 0 bases from V and 7 bases from J, with 12 bases in between. Per the germline V gene, CDR1 is MNHEY and CDR2 is SVGAGI. The CDR3 here is CASSYSRTRIEAFF. The CDR3 DNA reads TGTGCCAGCAGTTACTCGAGGACACGTATTGAAGCTTTCTTT.